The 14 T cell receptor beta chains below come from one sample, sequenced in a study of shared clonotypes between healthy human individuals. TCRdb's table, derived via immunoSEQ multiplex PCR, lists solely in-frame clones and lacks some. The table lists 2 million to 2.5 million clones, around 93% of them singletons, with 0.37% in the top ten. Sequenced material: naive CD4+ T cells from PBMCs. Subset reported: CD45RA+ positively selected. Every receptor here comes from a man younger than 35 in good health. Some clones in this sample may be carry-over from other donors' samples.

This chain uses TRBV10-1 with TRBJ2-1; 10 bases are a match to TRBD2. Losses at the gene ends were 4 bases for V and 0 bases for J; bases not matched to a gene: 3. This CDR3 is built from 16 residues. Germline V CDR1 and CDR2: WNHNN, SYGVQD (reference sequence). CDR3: CASSGGLASSYNEQFF. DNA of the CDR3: TGCGCCAGCAGTGGGGGACTAGCGAGCTCCTACAATGAGCAGTTCTTC.

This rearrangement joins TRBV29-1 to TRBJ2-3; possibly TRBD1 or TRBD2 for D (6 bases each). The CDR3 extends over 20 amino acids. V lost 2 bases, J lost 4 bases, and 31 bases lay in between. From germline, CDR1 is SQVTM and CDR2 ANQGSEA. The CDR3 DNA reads TGCAGCGTTGAATCCTTTCTGGGGGCAGGGGAGGTTGTAGGTGCAGATACGCAGTATTTT. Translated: CSVESFLGAGEVVGADTQYF.

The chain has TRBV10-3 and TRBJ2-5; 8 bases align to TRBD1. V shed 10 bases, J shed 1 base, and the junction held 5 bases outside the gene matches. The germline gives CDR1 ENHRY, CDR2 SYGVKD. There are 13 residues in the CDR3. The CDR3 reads CATGQGTQETQYF. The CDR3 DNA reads TGTGCCACCGGACAGGGCACCCAAGAGACCCAGTACTTC.

CDR3 sequence (DNA): TGTGCCAGCAGCTGGGACAAGAACACCGGGGAGCTGTTTTTT. It encodes CASSWDKNTGELFF. The chain links TRBV7-8 to TRBJ2-2; perhaps TRBD1 as D (6 bases). Germline loops: CDR1 SGHVS, CDR2 FQNEAQ. Trimming removed 4 bases at V and 1 base at J, with 7 bases between. The CDR3 sequence is 14 residues long.

The chain's CDR3 is CASSFGGGSGEKLFF. The CDR3 region has the DNA TGTGCCAGCAGTTTTGGTGGGGGAAGCGGAGAAAAACTGTTTTTT. V gene TRBV6-5 combines with J gene TRBJ1-4; D perhaps matches TRBD1 (5 bases). The CDR3 runs to 15 residues. Germline CDR1 and CDR2: MNHEY and SVGAGI. Trimming stripped 4 bases from V and 8 bases from J, with 17 bases between.

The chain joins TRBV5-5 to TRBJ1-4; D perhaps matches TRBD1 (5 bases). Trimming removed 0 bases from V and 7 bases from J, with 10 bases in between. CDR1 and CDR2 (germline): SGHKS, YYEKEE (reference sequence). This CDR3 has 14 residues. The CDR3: CASSLVGASEKLFF. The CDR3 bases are TGTGCCAGCAGCTTGGTCGGGGCAAGTGAAAAACTGTTTTTT.

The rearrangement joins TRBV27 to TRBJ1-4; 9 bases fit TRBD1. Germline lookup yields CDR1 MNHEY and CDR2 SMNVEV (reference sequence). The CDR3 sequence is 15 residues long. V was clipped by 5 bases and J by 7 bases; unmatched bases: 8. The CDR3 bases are TGTGCCAGCAGTGGCCAGACAGGGGGGATTGAAAAACTGTTTTTT. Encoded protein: CASSGQTGGIEKLFF.

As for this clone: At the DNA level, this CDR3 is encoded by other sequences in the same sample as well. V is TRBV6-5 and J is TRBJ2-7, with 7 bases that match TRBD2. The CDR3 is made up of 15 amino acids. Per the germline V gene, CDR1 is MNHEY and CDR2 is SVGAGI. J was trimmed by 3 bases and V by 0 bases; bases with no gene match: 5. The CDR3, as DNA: TGTGCCAGCAGTTACTCCTCTAGCGGAGTCTACGAGCAGTACTTC. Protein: CASSYSSSGVYEQYF.

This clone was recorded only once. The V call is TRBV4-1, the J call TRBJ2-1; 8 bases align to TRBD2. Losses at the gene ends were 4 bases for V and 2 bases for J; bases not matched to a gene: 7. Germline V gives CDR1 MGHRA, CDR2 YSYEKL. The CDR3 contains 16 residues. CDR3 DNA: TGCGCCAGCAGCCGACCAGCGGGAGCGGCCTACAATGAGCAGTTCTTC. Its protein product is CASSRPAGAAYNEQFF.

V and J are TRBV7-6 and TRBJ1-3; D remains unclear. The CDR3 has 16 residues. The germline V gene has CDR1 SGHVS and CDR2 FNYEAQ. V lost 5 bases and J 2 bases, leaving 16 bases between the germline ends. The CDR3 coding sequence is TGTGCCAGCAGCGACCCTCTACGGGGAACTGGAAACACCATATATTTT. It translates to CASSDPLRGTGNTIYF.

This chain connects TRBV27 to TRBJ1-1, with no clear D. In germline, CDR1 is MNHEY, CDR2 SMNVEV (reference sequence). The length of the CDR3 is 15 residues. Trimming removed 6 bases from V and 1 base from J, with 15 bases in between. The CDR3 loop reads CASRPRAATNTEAFF. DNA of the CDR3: TGTGCCAGCAGACCTCGGGCCGCAACGAACACTGAAGCTTTCTTT.

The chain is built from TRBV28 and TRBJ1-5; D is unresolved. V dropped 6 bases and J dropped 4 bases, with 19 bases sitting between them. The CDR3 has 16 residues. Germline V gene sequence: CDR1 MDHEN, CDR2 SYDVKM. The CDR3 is CASSPARPSPNQPQHF. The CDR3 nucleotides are TGTGCCAGCAGCCCCGCTCGACCGTCTCCTAATCAGCCCCAGCATTTT.

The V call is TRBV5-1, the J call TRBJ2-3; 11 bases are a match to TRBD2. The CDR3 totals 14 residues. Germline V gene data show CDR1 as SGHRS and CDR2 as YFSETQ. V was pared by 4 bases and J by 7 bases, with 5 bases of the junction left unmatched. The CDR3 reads CASSNGTSGYTQYF. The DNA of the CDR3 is TGCGCCAGCAGCAACGGGACTAGCGGTTATACGCAGTATTTT.

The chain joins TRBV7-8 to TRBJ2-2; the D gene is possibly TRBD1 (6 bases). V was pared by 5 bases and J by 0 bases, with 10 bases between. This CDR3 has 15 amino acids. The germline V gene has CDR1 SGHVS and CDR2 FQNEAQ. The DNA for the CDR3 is TGTGCCAGCAGCCCGAGACAGGCGAACACCGGGGAGCTGTTTTTT. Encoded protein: CASSPRQANTGELFF.